This T cell receptor beta chain was sequenced in a study of identical twins (TCRdb year 2016). Study-wide context: To test whether fetal clonotypes persist, the study used deep sequencing on TCR alpha and beta repertoires from monozygotic twins, unrelated adults of various ages, and cord blood. To rule out contamination, replicate twin experiments were performed at different times with different library preparation protocols.

Library preparation was by 5' RACE. Sequencing was performed on an Illumina HiSeq 2000. A universal primer binding site was added through template switching, and the final cDNA carried a unique molecular identifier so that TCR cDNA molecules could be counted accurately. Specific primers in the conserved constant-segment region were used to synthesize first-strand cDNA for TCR alpha and beta chains. To control for contamination, each cDNA library was double barcoded with a SMART-Mk sample barcode plus Illumina barcodes. TruSeq adapter sequences along with Illumina sample barcodes were introduced in two successive PCR steps. Sequencing of the TCR alpha and beta cDNA libraries was done on the Illumina HiSeq platform using custom primers. The study's own analysis went as follows. MiGEC processed the raw reads to extract unique molecular identifiers, while MiXCR was used to determine the CDR3 positions. Recombination models were inferred per individual with the repgenHMM and IGoR tools using an EM algorithm. The tcR package in R was used for shared clonotype analysis, with sharing normalized by the product of cloneset sizes. To study raw recombination free of thymic and clonal selection effects, out-of-frame nonproductive sequences were analyzed. In-frame beta chains were kept once TCRdb had trimmed the public reads at Q25 with fastp and called clones with MiXCR. Each entry merges the rows of one CDR3 protein and shows their most common DNA and genes. The V and J calls and clone size are TCRdb's, not the authors'. The sample table shows around 500,000 distinct CDR3 sequences, and approximately 15% are seen once. The ten largest clones take up roughly 0.5% of the sample.

This clonotype was recorded at least ten times. Its antigen target is currently unknown. Per-base qualities were not stored, and no clone one base away is much larger. Overall study outcomes, separate from this receptor: In monozygotic twins, out-of-frame TCR alpha sharing was systematically underestimated by recombination models, although the models agreed with sharing between unrelated individuals. Because the same donors could not be followed over many years, the conclusions relied on cross-sectional statistical analysis. Excess twin sharing in beta out-of-frame sequences was weaker because fewer shared sequences lowered the signal-to-noise ratio. Zero-insertion analyses could be partly confounded by invariant T cells such as MAIT and iNKT, though diverse VJ usage argued against such confounding for most clonotypes. Out-of-frame TCR alpha sequences shared between twins showed an excess of low generation-probability sequences compared with coincidental sharing between unrelated individuals. Abundant cord blood beta clonotypes had fewer insertions, young adult naive repertoires showed a similar but weaker trend, and memory repertoires showed no such trend.

All donors were healthy Caucasians. The twin cohort comprised three pairs of female monozygotic twins, all aged roughly 18 to 30 years. Positive isolation kits from Invitrogen were used to isolate CD4+ and CD8+ T cell populations. V loses 4 bases, J loses 4 bases, and the germline ends lie 17 bases apart. The CDR3 runs 15 residues from the cysteine to the phenylalanine. The sequence is cut down to CDR3 DNA, 45 bases in frame from base 1. The germline V gene provides CDR1 SGHRS and CDR2 YFSETQ. The same sample was also used in a study of yellow fever vaccine responses in identical twins. That second report states: The authors reported that the T cell response to vaccination in identical twins appeared partly convergent and partly personalized. In the study, vaccine-responding T cell clones were precisely tracked in identical twins.

The clonotype was recovered from a woman under 30 in good health. The sequence links TRBV5-1 to TRBJ1-1, and possibly TRBD1, on 5 matching bases. The sample comprised CD4+ T cells sorted from blood. The CDR3 reads CASSEGRGSGTEAFF. The DNA sequence follows: TGCGCCAGCAGCGAAGGCCGGGGGTCGGGCACTGAAGCTTTCTTT.